These 30 T cell receptor beta chains came from one sample sequenced in a study of tissue T cells after allogeneic stem cell transplantation (dated by TCRdb to 2021 to 2024). The library came from the immunoSEQ multiplex PCR assay. In TCRdb, the immuneACCESS table is reduced to in-frame sequences with V and J assigned. These tables do not hold every clone; where another copy was compared, an unresolved V gene accounts for under half, and the others remain unexplained. The sample table holds thousands of clones, of which over 35% were seen once. Approximately 6.9% of the sample is taken by the ten largest. The time point label on this specimen signifies: mouse harvest day 7 after allogeneic transplant. Mouse grafts combined 10^7 T-cell-depleted bone marrow cells with 10^6 splenic CD5+ T cells, given via tail vein injection. Sequencing was performed on gut tissue. The receptors derive from a female BALB/c mouse given C57BL/6 T cells with graft-versus-host disease after an allogeneic hematopoietic cell transplant.

With respect to this clone: Mouse gene names and germline throughout. The CDR3 is cut off 1 residue early in the read; its end comes from the germline J gene. The chain couples TRBV29 to TRBJ2-5; TRBD2 agrees at 9 bases. Trimming took 4 bases from V and 5 from J; bases not matched to a gene: 4. The length of the CDR3 is 14 residues. Germline V lookup: CDR1 MSHET, CDR2 SYDVDS. CDR3 sequence: CASSSSTGGDTQYF. The sequenced CDR3 bases are TGTGCTAGCAGTTCATCGACTGGGGGAGACACCCAGTAC.

About this clone: One end of the junction varies from germline; a read error may be responsible. All gene names here are mouse names. The CDR3 goes on 1 residue after the read ends, and that part is filled in from the germline J gene. This chain uses TRBV31 with TRBJ2-4; 7 nucleotides agree with TRBD2. Germline V lookup: CDR1 GKSSPN, CDR2 SITVG. The CDR3 runs 13 residues. The CDR3 reads CAWGLGGQNTLYF. CDR3 bases read: TGTGCCTGGGGTCTGGGGGGTCAAAACACCTTGTAC.

A remark on this clone: These gene names are mouse names. The CDR3 is cut off 1 residue early in the read; its end comes from the germline J gene. The J gene is TRBJ2-7, the V gene TRBV26, with D maybe TRBD1 (6 bases). Trimming left V 5 bases short and J 0 bases short, with 11 bases between. Germline V gene lookup returns CDR1 KGHPV and CDR2 FQNQEV (reference sequence). This CDR3 comprises 14 residues. CDR3 amino acids: CASSTGHSSYEQYF. The part of the CDR3 DNA that was read is TGTGCCAGCAGTACGGGACATAGCTCCTATGAACAGTAC.

Notes on this clone: Gene names denote mouse genes. The CDR3 is cut off 1 residue early in the read; its end comes from the germline J gene. This chain joins TRBV13-2 and TRBJ1-3; tentatively, D is TRBD1 (5 bases). This CDR3 has 14 residues. Germline assignment: CDR1 NNHNN and CDR2 SYGAGS (reference sequence). V was cut by 0 bases and J by 3 bases, with 7 bases left in between. The covered CDR3 bases are TGTGCCAGCGGTGATGGGGGCGGTGGAAATACGCTCTAT. This codes for CASGDGGGGNTLY. The whole CDR3 protein reads CASGDGGGGNTLYF.

As to this clone: These gene names are mouse names. CDR3 sequence: CASSLTGNTEVFF. The CDR3 DNA, read in part, is TGTGCCAGCAGCTTAACGGGGAACACAGAAGTCTTC. The J gene is TRBJ1-1, the V gene TRBV3; D unclear. The read comes to an end 1 residue before the CDR3 does, leaving the germline J gene to fill in the end. The V end was cut by 2 bases, the J end by 1 base, with 5 bases between. This CDR3 has 13 amino acids. In germline, CDR1 is SNHLY, CDR2 FYNGKV (reference sequence).

This clone was seen more than once but under ten times. Genes and germline come from the mouse. The CDR3 end falls 1 residue outside the read, so it is completed with the germline J gene. The chain is built from TRBV13-3 and TRBJ2-1; the match to TRBD2 covers 10 bases. V lost 7 bases, J lost 7 bases, and 5 bases stayed unmatched. The CDR3 runs to 13 residues. Germline loops: CDR1 NNHDY, CDR2 SYVADS. The sequenced CDR3 bases are TGTGCCAGCCCCTACTGGGGGGGAGCTGAGCAGTTC. Translation: CASPYWGGAEQF. The CDR3 in its entirety is CASPYWGGAEQFF.

This clone was recorded once. The germline and genes are mouse ones. The CDR3 goes on 1 residue after the read ends, and that part is filled in from the germline J gene. V and J are TRBV24 and TRBJ2-7, with D perhaps TRBD1 or TRBD2 (5 bases each). V gave up 2 bases and J gave up 4 bases, with 9 bases separating them. Germline CDR1 is KGHTA and CDR2 is FRNEEI. The CDR3 totals 13 residues. The sequenced CDR3 bases are TGTGCCAGCAGTCTGGGGGCCCAATATGAACAGTAC. Its translation is CASSLGAQYEQY. The whole CDR3 region reads CASSLGAQYEQYF.

Turning to this clone: Gene names and germline refer to mouse. The CDR3 end lies 1 residue beyond the end of the read and is filled in from the germline J gene. The chain links TRBV14 to TRBJ1-1, with D uncertain. CDR3 length: 12 amino acids. The germline V gene has CDR1 SGHDT and CDR2 FRDEAV. Deletions cut 2 bases from V and 0 bases from J, with 2 bases between. The sequenced CDR3 bases are TGTGCCAGCAGTTTGTCAAACACAGAAGTCTTC. This codes for CASSLSNTEVF. The whole CDR3 reads CASSLSNTEVFF.

On this clone: The genes are named according to mouse. Coverage ceases 1 residue before the CDR3 finishes, and the germline J gene fills in the end. The rearrangement joins TRBV16 to TRBJ1-3; maybe TRBD1 (5 bases). The CDR3 spans 13 residues. Germline V gene lookup returns CDR1 SGHSA and CDR2 FRNQAP. Trimming pared 1 base from V and 5 bases from J, leaving 6 bases between. CDR3 DNA (partial): TGTGCAAGCAGCTTAGTGGGGCGAAATACGCTCTAT. It translates to CASSLVGRNTLY. The CDR3 reads in full as CASSLVGRNTLYF. Full variable domain (missing parts from reference TRBV16 and TRBJ1-3): NAGVIQTPRHKVTGKGQEATLWCEPISGHSAVFWYRQTIVQGLEFLTYFRNQAPIDDSGMPKERFSAQMPNQSHSTLKIQSTQPQDSAVYLCASSLVGRNTLYFGEGSRLIVV.

To note about this clone: Gene names and germline refer to mouse. The read gets to within 1 residue of the CDR3 end, and the germline J gene fills in the rest. The gene calls are TRBV29 and TRBJ1-1; D gene ambiguous. The CDR3 is made up of 14 amino acids. V was shortened by 6 bases and J by 0 bases, with 11 bases between the two germline ends. The germline V gene has CDR1 MSHET and CDR2 SYDVDS. CDR3 DNA, as far as it was read: TGTGCTAGCAGACAAAGGCAAGCAAACACAGAAGTCTTC. Its protein is CASRQRQANTEVF. The whole CDR3 sequence reads CASRQRQANTEVFF.

In this sample, this clone turned up a few times. Each gene name is a mouse one. Read coverage stops 1 residue before the CDR3 terminus; the germline J gene supplies the remainder. The chain recombines TRBV1 with TRBJ2-4; a weak D match, TRBD1 (5 bases). V lost 4 bases and J lost 2, with 10 bases in between. CDR3 length equals 14 residues. Germline CDR1 and CDR2: NSQYPW and LRSPGD (reference sequence). CDR3 bases read: TGCACCTGCAGTGTAAGGGGAGATCAAAACACCTTGTAC. This translates into CTCSVRGDQNTLY. The entire CDR3 sequence reads CTCSVRGDQNTLYF.

This clone was found a few times. Gene names and germline refer to mouse. The CDR3 end falls 1 residue outside the read, so it is completed with the germline J gene. V and J are TRBV13-2 and TRBJ1-1; D uncertain. Trimming shortened V by 0 bases and J by 0 bases, and 9 bases separated the two germline ends. The CDR3 is made up of 15 amino acids. CDR1 is NNHNN and CDR2 is SYGAGS in the germline V gene (reference sequence). Incomplete CDR3 DNA: TGTGCCAGCGGTGATGCGTCAGGTGCAAACACAGAAGTCTTC. Protein sequence: CASGDASGANTEVF. The CDR3, in full, reads CASGDASGANTEVFF.

There are a few counts of this clone. Gene names follow the mouse nomenclature. The CDR3 extends 1 residue past the end of the read, so its final part is completed from the germline J gene. V and J are TRBV15 and TRBJ2-3, with TRBD2 matching over 9 bases. V shed 6 bases, J shed 0 bases, and the junction held 7 bases outside the gene matches. The CDR3 has 16 residues. Germline CDR1 is SGHND and CDR2 is FRSKSL. The CDR3 protein is CASSPWGGASAETLYF. CDR3 DNA, as far as it was read: TGTGCCAGCAGCCCCTGGGGGGGGGCTAGTGCAGAAACGCTGTAT.

This clone was observed a handful of times. Any gene name here is a mouse gene name. The CDR3 sequence is CASSEATGGSGNTLYF. The sequenced CDR3 bases are TGTGCCAGCAGTGAAGCGACGGGGGGTTCTGGAAATACGCTCTAT. This chain connects TRBV13-3 to TRBJ1-3; D perhaps matches TRBD1 (5 bases). Coverage ceases 1 residue before the CDR3 finishes, and the germline J gene fills in the end. V lost 2 bases and J lost 0, with 12 bases in between. The V gene's germline CDR1 is NNHDY and CDR2 SYVADS. The CDR3 has 16 residues.

A note on this clone: Gene names and germline match the mouse. Coverage ceases 1 residue before the CDR3 finishes, and the germline J gene fills in the end. This chain uses TRBV26 with TRBJ1-1; no clear D. The CDR3 runs 13 residues. Germline CDR1 is KGHPV and CDR2 is FQNQEV (reference sequence). V lost 3 bases, J lost 1 base, and 6 bases lay in between. CDR3 DNA (partial): TGTGCCAGCAGTCTACGCATAAACACAGAAGTCTTC. Translated, it gives CASSLRINTEVF. The entire CDR3 sequence reads CASSLRINTEVFF.

About this clone: Genes here carry mouse names. The read ends 1 residue before the CDR3 terminus; that terminus is restored from the germline J gene. The chain uses TRBV16 and TRBJ1-6; D is undetermined. TRBJ1-6 is annotated as an ORF whose role is uncertain. This CDR3 has 13 amino acids. In germline, CDR1 is SGHSA, CDR2 FRNQAP. The V end lost 0 bases, the J end lost 5 bases, and 2 bases lay between the germline ends. CDR3 region: CASSLEDNSPLYF. The sequenced CDR3 bases are TGTGCAAGCAGCTTAGAGGATAATTCGCCCCTCTAC.

Remarks on this clone: Gene names and germline match the mouse. Sequencing ends 1 residue short of the CDR3 end; the germline J gene provides the rest. The chain has TRBV26 and TRBJ2-5; the match to TRBD2 covers 9 bases. The CDR3 extends over 15 amino acids. From germline, CDR1 is KGHPV and CDR2 FQNQEV (reference sequence). J was trimmed by 5 bases and V by 4 bases; bases with no gene match: 7. The DNA read from the CDR3 is TGTGCCAGCAGTCCCCTGGGGGGGGCGCGAGACACCCAGTAC. This translates into CASSPLGGARDTQY. The full CDR3 protein is CASSPLGGARDTQYF.

Of note for this clone: Germline and genes here are mouse. The read terminates 1 residue before the CDR3 end, so the remaining end is supplied by the germline J gene. This rearrangement joins TRBV3 to TRBJ1-4, with 7 positions matching TRBD1. The CDR3 is made up of 14 amino acids. Germline trimming cut 6 bases from V and 2 bases from J; bases unmatched to any gene: 3. Germline assignment: CDR1 SNHLY and CDR2 FYNGKV (reference sequence). The CDR3 loop reads CASSNRGSNERLFF. CDR3 DNA (partial): TGTGCCAGCAGTAACAGGGGCTCCAACGAAAGATTATTT.

A remark on this clone: Gene names are mouse gene names. The sample contains more than one DNA sequence encoding this CDR3. The part of the CDR3 DNA that was read is TGTGCCAGCAGTCTGGGGCAAAACACAGAAGTCTTC. Its translation is CASSLGQNTEVF. The entire CDR3 reads CASSLGQNTEVFF. The chain recombines TRBV26 with TRBJ1-1; D is ambiguous. The read stops 1 residue short of the end of the CDR3; the missing end is completed from the germline J gene. Germline values: CDR1 KGHPV, CDR2 FQNQEV (reference sequence). CDR3 length: 13 amino acids. V lost 2 bases to trimming and J lost 1 base, with 5 bases between them.

Regarding this clone: Gene names are the mouse ones. Sequencing ends 1 residue short of the CDR3 end; the germline J gene provides the rest. The V gene is TRBV16, the J gene TRBJ1-3; D is unclear. Germline-derived CDR1 and CDR2 are SGHSA and FRNQAP. The CDR3 contains 12 residues. V was cut by 2 bases and J by 2 bases, with 1 base left in between. The DNA read from the CDR3 is TGTGCAAGCAGCTTACCTGGAAATACGCTCTAT. Translating gives CASSLPGNTLY. The CDR3, in full, reads CASSLPGNTLYF.

As concerns this clone: These gene names are mouse names. The read terminates 1 residue ahead of where the CDR3 ends, so the germline J gene completes it. This chain connects TRBV26 to TRBJ2-5, with D perhaps TRBD1 or TRBD2 (5 bases each). V was cut by 5 bases and J by 0 bases, with 9 bases left in between. The CDR3 loop spans 14 amino acids. CDR1 is KGHPV, CDR2 FQNQEV, per germline (reference sequence). The CDR3 reads CASSAGLNQDTQYF. CDR3 bases read: TGTGCCAGCAGTGCGGGGCTTAACCAAGACACCCAGTAC.

Points on this clone: Here the gene names and germline are mouse. The read ends 1 residue early relative to the CDR3; the germline J gene fills the gap. This chain uses TRBV3 with TRBJ2-4; TRBD2 matches 7 bases. Germline V gene data show CDR1 as SNHLY and CDR2 as FYNGKV (reference sequence). The CDR3 runs to 13 residues. The V and J ends lost 4 bases and 6 bases, in that order; junction bases with no gene match: 4. CDR3 sequence reads: CASSSPGGNTLYF. The sequenced CDR3 bases are TGTGCCAGCAGCTCCCCGGGGGGGAACACCTTGTAC.

This clone has just a few counts. Each gene name is a mouse one. The read terminates 1 residue before the CDR3 end, so the remaining end is supplied by the germline J gene. The J gene is TRBJ1-1, the V gene TRBV29; maybe TRBD1 (6 bases). Deletions cut 2 bases from V and 1 base from J, with 8 bases between. The length of the CDR3 is 14 residues. Looked up from germline, CDR1 is MSHET and CDR2 is SYDVDS. Here the CDR3 reads CASSLIQGNTEVFF. CDR3 bases read: TGTGCTAGCAGTTTAATACAGGGGAACACAGAAGTCTTC. The entire variable domain, with the rest obtained from reference TRBV29 and TRBJ1-1, is as follows: DMKVTQMPRYLIKRMGENVLLECGQDMSHETMYWYRQDPGLGLQLIYISYDVDSNSEGDIPKGYRVSRKKREHFSLILDSAKTNQTSVYFCASSLIQGNTEVFFGKGTRLTVV.

This clone ranks as medium-sized. Gene names are the mouse ones. The CDR3 end falls 1 residue outside the read, so it is completed with the germline J gene. The rearrangement links TRBV26 to TRBJ2-7; TRBD1 matches 12 bases. The V and J ends lost 4 bases and 6 bases, in that order; junction bases with no gene match: 4. The germline CDR1 and CDR2 sequences are KGHPV and FQNQEV (reference sequence). The CDR3 is 14 residues long. CDR3: CASSPGDRGLEQYF. Partial CDR3 DNA: TGTGCCAGCAGTCCCGGGGACAGGGGGCTTGAACAGTAC.

Comments on this clone: Genes here carry mouse names. Read coverage stops 1 residue before the CDR3 terminus; the germline J gene supplies the remainder. The gene calls are TRBV2 and TRBJ1-4; TRBD1 agrees at 7 bases. Trimming cost V 1 base and J 2 bases; bases outside gene matches: 10. This CDR3 is built from 18 residues. Per the germline V gene, CDR1 is LGHNA and CDR2 is YSYQKL. This chain's CDR3 is CASSQAPDREGSNERLFF. The sequenced part of the CDR3 DNA is TGTGCCAGCAGCCAAGCCCCTGACAGGGAGGGATCCAACGAAAGATTATTT.

As to this clone: These gene names are mouse names. The sequence runs out 1 residue before the end of the CDR3; the remainder is reconstructed from the germline J gene. The rearrangement joins TRBV3 to TRBJ1-4, with 8 bases lining up with TRBD1. J was trimmed by 1 base and V by 5 bases; bases with no gene match: 3. The V gene's germline CDR1 is SNHLY and CDR2 FYNGKV (reference sequence). The CDR3 is 15 residues long. CDR3 DNA (partial): TGTGCCAGCAGCCGACAGGGGAGTTCCAACGAAAGATTATTT. It is translated as CASSRQGSSNERLF. The complete CDR3 reads CASSRQGSSNERLFF.

Comments on this clone: Germline and genes: mouse. The sequence runs out 1 residue before the end of the CDR3; the remainder is reconstructed from the germline J gene. This rearrangement joins TRBV20 to TRBJ2-5; 12 positions agree with TRBD2. Germline-derived CDR1 and CDR2 are GFQATS and STVNSAI. The V segment lost 0 bases and the J segment 3 bases; nucleotides outside the gene matches: 1. The CDR3 loop spans 15 amino acids. CDR3 bases read: TGTGGTGCTAGGGAGGACTGGGGGGGACAAGACACCCAGTAC. It codes for CGAREDWGGQDTQY. The CDR3, in full, reads CGAREDWGGQDTQYF.

This clone is classed as medium-sized (0.01 to 0.1%). Gene names refer to mouse genes. The read is 1 residue too short to cover the CDR3 end, so that end is filled in from the germline J gene. The chain employs TRBV1 and TRBJ2-7; D ambiguous. Germline CDR1 is NSQYPW and CDR2 is LRSPGD (reference sequence). V was shortened by 0 bases and J by 7 bases, with 7 bases between the two germline ends. The CDR3 length is 12 residues. The DNA read from the CDR3 is TGCACCTGCAGTGCAGATAAAGGGGAACAGTAC. Translating gives CTCSADKGEQY. The full CDR3 protein reads CTCSADKGEQYF. Full variable domain (remainder filled in from reference TRBV1 and TRBJ2-7): VTLLEQNPRWRLVPRGQAVNLRCILKNSQYPWMSWYQQDLQKQLQWLFTLRSPGDKEVKSLPGADYLATRVTDTELRLQVANMSQGRTLYCTCSADKGEQYFGPGTRLTVL.

On this clone itself: Gene names and germline refer to mouse. Coverage ceases 1 residue before the CDR3 finishes, and the germline J gene fills in the end. The J gene is TRBJ2-7, the V gene TRBV15; D may match TRBD1 or TRBD2 (5 bases each). Germline CDR1 is SGHND and CDR2 is FRSKSL. Trimming stripped 3 bases from V and 0 bases from J, with 6 bases between. The CDR3 has 13 amino acids. Incomplete CDR3 DNA: TGTGCCAGCAGTTTGGGGGTCTCCTATGAACAGTAC. Its translation is CASSLGVSYEQY. In full, the CDR3 is CASSLGVSYEQYF. Drawing the rest from reference TRBV15 and TRBJ2-7, the complete variable domain is DAGVTQTPRHEVAEKGQTIILKCEPVSGHNDLFWYRQTKIQGLELLSYFRSKSLMEDGGAFKDRFKAEMLNSSFSTLKIQPTEPKDSAVYLCASSLGVSYEQYFGPGTRLTVL.

As for this clone: Genes and germline come from the mouse. The read ends 1 residue shy of where the CDR3 ends; the end is completed using the germline J gene. V and J are TRBV16 and TRBJ1-5, with a weak D call TRBD1 (6 bases). This CDR3 spans 15 amino acids. The germline CDR1 and CDR2 sequences are SGHSA and FRNQAP. V lost 5 bases to trimming and J lost 0 bases, with 11 bases between them. The CDR3 DNA, read in part, is TGTGCAAGCAGCCCCCGGGACAATAACAACCAGGCTCCGCTT. It yields the protein CASSPRDNNNQAPL. The whole CDR3 is CASSPRDNNNQAPLF.